Following are 7 T cell receptor beta chains from one sample sequenced in a study of blood T cell repertoires in COVID-19 (dated by TCRdb to the early 2020s). The library was obtained by the immunoSEQ multiplex PCR assay. TCRdb stores this immuneACCESS table with in-frame sequences only. Part of the clones is absent; in the studies checked, under half of the shortfall reflects unresolved V genes, and no reason is known for the rest. A total of roughly 100,000 clones appear in this sample, around 86% of them only once. Jointly, the top ten make up around 3% of the sample. The sequenced material came from peripheral blood. These receptor sequences come from a man aged 45 to 65 with active or convalescent COVID-19.

This CDR3 reads CASRSGRVNTEAFF. The CDR3 DNA sequence: TGTGCCAGCAGGTCTGGTAGAGTGAACACTGAAGCTTTCTTT. The chain uses TRBV28 and TRBJ1-1; D is undetermined. Germline CDR1 is MDHEN and CDR2 is SYDVKM. Trimming removed 6 bases from V and 0 bases from J, with 11 bases in between. This CDR3 spans 14 amino acids. Filled out from reference TRBV28 and TRBJ1-1, the complete variable domain reads DVKVTQSSRYLVKRTGEKVFLECVQDMDHENMFWYRQDPGLGLRLIYFSYDVKMKEKGDIPEGYSVSREKKERFSLILESASTNQTSMYLCASRSGRVNTEAFFGQGTRLTVV.

V usage is TRBV19 and J usage is TRBJ2-2; D is possibly TRBD2 (5 bases). The germline V and J ends were trimmed by 3 bases and 6 bases, with 14 bases remaining between them. CDR3 length equals 15 residues. The germline gives CDR1 LNHDA, CDR2 SQIVND (reference sequence). In DNA form, the CDR3 reads TGTGCCAGTAGTATTTCTGGGTCGGGGTCCGGGGAGCTGTTTTTT. Its protein product is CASSISGSGSGELFF.

This rearrangement joins TRBV12-3 or TRBV12-4 to TRBJ1-5, with D unclear. V was clipped by 6 bases and J by 6 bases, with 12 bases between them. The CDR3 is 13 residues long. The CDR3 is CASSLYGSQPQHF. Here the CDR3 DNA reads TGTGCCAGCAGCCTATATGGGAGTCAGCCCCAGCATTTT.

This clone was recorded only once. The chain carries TRBV21-1 and TRBJ1-4; the table's D call TRBD1 went unverified against the DNA. TRBV21-1 is a listed pseudogene. The CDR3 consists of 17 residues. CDR3 nucleotide sequence: TGTGCCAGCAACCCTGGGAAAAGGGGGCGAACTAATGAAAAACTGTTTTTT. Its protein is CASNPGKRGRTNEKLFF.

The chain employs TRBV28 and TRBJ1-1; no clear D. Germline CDR1 is MDHEN and CDR2 is SYDVKM. Trimming stripped 5 bases from V and 0 bases from J, with 10 bases between. This CDR3 has 14 residues. This CDR3 is CASSMETVNTEAFF. Here the CDR3 DNA reads TGTGCCAGCAGTATGGAGACGGTGAACACTGAAGCTTTCTTT.

This clone has at least ten counts. The chain combines TRBV30 with TRBJ1-3, with 9 positions matching TRBD1. The CDR3 has 16 residues. The junction had 10 bases not matched to a gene; V was cut back by 3 bases and J by 4 bases. Germline V gives CDR1 GTSNPN, CDR2 SVGIG (reference sequence). Written as DNA, the CDR3 is TGTGCCTGGAGGAGGGACAGGGCTAACCAAGGAAACACCATATATTTT. As protein: CAWRRDRANQGNTIYF.

The V gene is TRBV27, the J gene TRBJ1-1; no clear D gene. The V end was cut by 4 bases, the J end by 4 bases, with 13 bases between. The CDR3 totals 14 residues. The germline CDR1 and CDR2 sequences are MNHEY and SMNVEV (reference sequence). The CDR3 nucleotides are TGTGCCAGCAGTTCTCCCGGGAGACTCACTGAAGCTTTCTTT. Amino acid sequence: CASSSPGRLTEAFF.